This passage covers 15 T cell receptor beta chains from one sample sequenced in a study of T cell responses to AZD1222 COVID-19 vaccine. Some clones are missing from TCRdb's copy, which holds only in-frame ones; the method was immunoSEQ multiplex PCR. Here the sample spans over 100,000 clones, under 95% being singletons. Here the sequenced sample was peripheral blood, taken 28 days after the second AZD1222 dose. All receptors come from an adult who received the AZD1222 COVID-19 vaccine.

The V and J genes are TRBV11-3 and TRBJ2-3, with 7 bases fitting TRBD1. Losses at the gene ends were 5 bases for V and 11 bases for J; bases not matched to a gene: 10. This CDR3 spans 13 amino acids. The germline gives CDR1 SGHNT, CDR2 YENEEA. CDR3 sequence: CASSASQGVGQYF. The CDR3 DNA reads as TGTGCCAGCAGCGCAAGCCAGGGGGTGGGGCAGTATTTT.

The gene calls are TRBV9 and TRBJ2-7; perhaps D is TRBD1 or TRBD2 (6 bases each). Trimming took off 3 bases at V and 6 bases at J, with 13 bases between the two ends. The CDR3 spans 13 residues. Germline CDR1 and CDR2: SGDLS and YYNGEE. The CDR3 coding sequence is TGTGCCAGCAGCGCTCGGGGGCGTAGCGAGCAGTACTTC. As protein: CASSARGRSEQYF.

The chain recombines TRBV18 with TRBJ1-2, with 9 bases identical to TRBD1. The CDR3 contains 14 residues. Germline values: CDR1 KGHSH, CDR2 LQKENI. V gave up 5 bases and J gave up 3 bases; unmatched junction bases: 4. The CDR3 loop reads CASSFRTGDYGYTF. The CDR3 nucleotides are TGTGCCAGCTCATTTCGGACAGGGGACTATGGCTACACCTTC.

V and J are TRBV19 and TRBJ1-5, with 7 bases fitting TRBD1. Germline V lookup: CDR1 LNHDA, CDR2 SQIVND (reference sequence). This CDR3 has 13 amino acids. V shed 9 bases, J shed 5 bases, and the junction held 7 bases outside the gene matches. The CDR3 nucleotides are TGTGCCAGCGTGAGGGGGCGAGATCAGCCCCAGCATTTT. This translates into CASVRGRDQPQHF.

The V call is TRBV30, the J call TRBJ2-7; possible D gene TRBD1, 6 bases. V dropped 3 bases and J dropped 2 bases, with 11 bases sitting between them. The CDR3 is made up of 13 amino acids. CDR1 is GTSNPN and CDR2 is SVGIG in the germline V gene (reference sequence). The CDR3 loop reads CAWSLGTTYEQYF. The CDR3 region has the DNA TGTGCCTGGAGCCTCGGGACAACCTACGAGCAGTACTTC.

The rearrangement uses TRBV30 and TRBJ1-2; D is possibly TRBD1 (6 bases). This CDR3 contains 13 residues. The V gene lost 6 bases and the J gene lost 6 bases, with 17 bases spanning the gap. Germline lookup yields CDR1 GTSNPN and CDR2 SVGIG (reference sequence). In DNA form, the CDR3 reads TGTGCCTGTAGACGCTCCGGGGGGCATGGCTACACCTTC. It codes for CACRRSGGHGYTF. The variable domain in full, with the rest retrieved from reference TRBV30 and TRBJ1-2, is SQTIHQWPATLVQPVGSPLSLECTVEGTSNPNLYWYRQAAGRGLQLLFYSVGIGQISSEVPQNLSASRPQDRQFILSSKKLLLSDSGFYLCACRRSGGHGYTFGSGTRLTVV.

V gene TRBV4-2 combines with J gene TRBJ1-1, with 8 positions matching TRBD1. This CDR3 comprises 16 residues. The junction had 12 bases not matched to a gene; V was cut back by 4 bases and J by 5 bases. The germline V gene encodes CDR1 LGHNA and CDR2 YNFKEQ. CDR3 sequence: CASSRSGGAGETEAFF. In DNA, the CDR3 is TGTGCCAGCAGCCGTTCAGGGGGCGCGGGAGAAACTGAAGCTTTCTTT.

This sequence joins TRBV12-3 or TRBV12-4 and TRBJ2-7; D gene ambiguous. This CDR3 comprises 12 residues. V lost 5 bases and J 2 bases, leaving 7 bases between the germline ends. CDR3 amino acids: CASSLDTYEQYF. CDR3 DNA sequence: TGTGCCAGCAGTCTAGACACCTACGAGCAGTACTTC.

V gene TRBV3-1 (or the pseudogene TRBV3-2) combines with J gene TRBJ1-1, with D hard to call. This CDR3 spans 16 amino acids. Trimming cost V 4 bases and J 1 base, with 16 bases left between them. The V gene's germline CDR1 is LGHDT and CDR2 YNNKEL (reference sequence). CDR3 nucleotide sequence: TGTGCCAGCAGCCCATCTGGGGAGTGGGGGAACACTGAAGCTTTCTTT. This sequence encodes CASSPSGEWGNTEAFF.

This clone was recorded once. The chain has TRBV12-3 or TRBV12-4 and TRBJ2-7; D is uncertain. The CDR3 sequence is 13 residues long. V lost 1 base to trimming and J lost 12 bases, with 16 bases between them. The CDR3 DNA reads TGTGCCAGCAGTTTAGAACGGGCCCTTACGCGGTACTTC. Translated, it gives CASSLERALTRYF.

With regard to this clone: The identical CDR3 is also encoded by other nucleotide sequences in the sample. The chain links TRBV20-1 to TRBJ2-7; no definite D call. This CDR3 is built from 11 residues. Deletions cut 3 bases from V and 5 bases from J, with 8 bases between. In germline, CDR1 is DFQATT, CDR2 SNEGSKA (reference sequence). CDR3 sequence (DNA): TGCAGTGCTAGTTCGGGCCACGAGCAGTACTTC. This gives the protein CSASSGHEQYF.

V usage is TRBV4-1 and J usage is TRBJ1-2; D call uncertain. CDR3 size: 16 residues. With 0 bases removed from V and 4 bases from J, the gap between germline ends came to 15 bases. Germline values: CDR1 MGHRA, CDR2 YSYEKL. In nucleotides, the CDR3 is TGCGCCAGCAGCCAAGATCTCCGGAGTACTTTCTATGGCTACACCTTC. Translating gives CASSQDLRSTFYGYTF.

V gene TRBV19 combines with J gene TRBJ2-2; tentatively, D is TRBD1 (5 bases). Germline lookup yields CDR1 LNHDA and CDR2 SQIVND (reference sequence). This CDR3 has 15 amino acids. V gave up 3 bases and J gave up 5 bases, with 13 bases separating them. CDR3 nucleotides: TGTGCCAGTAGTATGCCCGTCAGGGCGACCGGGGAGCTGTTTTTT. It yields the protein CASSMPVRATGELFF.

The chain uses TRBV2 and TRBJ2-1; D unclear. The germline V and J ends were trimmed by 8 bases and 9 bases, with 14 bases remaining between them. The CDR3 length is 12 residues. The V gene's germline CDR1 is SNHLY and CDR2 FYNNEI. This chain's CDR3 is CASVVGSSEQFF. CDR3 DNA sequence: TGTGCCAGCGTGGTAGGAAGCAGTGAGCAGTTCTTC.

The chain joins TRBV10-3 to TRBJ2-3; the D is unclear. From germline, CDR1 is ENHRY and CDR2 SYGVKD. The V and J ends lost 10 bases and 3 bases respectively, with 14 bases between them. This CDR3 has 13 amino acids. This chain's CDR3 is CATNPAQTDTQYF. For the CDR3, the DNA is TGTGCCACCAACCCTGCCCAGACAGATACGCAGTATTTT.